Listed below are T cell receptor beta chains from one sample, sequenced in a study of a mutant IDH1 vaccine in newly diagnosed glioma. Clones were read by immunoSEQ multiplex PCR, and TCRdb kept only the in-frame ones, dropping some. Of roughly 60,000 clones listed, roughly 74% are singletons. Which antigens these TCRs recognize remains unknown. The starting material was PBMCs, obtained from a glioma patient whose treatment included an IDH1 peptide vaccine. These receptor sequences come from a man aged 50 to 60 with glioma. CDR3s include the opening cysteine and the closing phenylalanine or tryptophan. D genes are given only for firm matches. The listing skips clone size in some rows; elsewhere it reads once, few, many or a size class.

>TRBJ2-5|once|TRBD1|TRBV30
CAWSPGQGETQYF
TGTGCCTGGAGTCCGGGACAGGGCGAGACCCAGTACTTC
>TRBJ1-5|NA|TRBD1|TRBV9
CASSVAEGANQPQHF
TGTGCCAGCAGCGTAGCGGAGGGGGCGAATCAGCCCCAGCATTTT
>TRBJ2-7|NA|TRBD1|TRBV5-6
CASSWFGQGSRGQYF
TGTGCCAGCAGCTGGTTCGGACAGGGGTCGAGAGGGCAGTACTTC
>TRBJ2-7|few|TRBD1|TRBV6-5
CASRRTGGSYEQYF
TGTGCCAGCAGACGGACAGGCGGCTCCTACGAGCAGTACTTC
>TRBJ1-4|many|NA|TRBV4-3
CASSQERGGRHEKLFF
TGCGCCAGCAGCCAGGAACGGGGGGGACGACATGAAAAACTGTTTTTT
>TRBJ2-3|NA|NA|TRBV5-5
CASSLATGGPAQYF
TGTGCCAGCAGCTTGGCTACCGGGGGCCCTGCGCAGTATTTT
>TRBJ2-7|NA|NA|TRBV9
CASSVAFDSYEQYF
TGTGCCAGCAGCGTAGCCTTTGACTCCTACGAGCAGTACTTC
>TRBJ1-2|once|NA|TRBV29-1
CSVDPGDYGYTF
TGCAGCGTTGACCCGGGGGACTATGGCTACACCTTC
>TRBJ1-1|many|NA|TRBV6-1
CASSENWGTEAFF
TGTGCCAGCAGTGAGAACTGGGGCACTGAAGCTTTCTTT
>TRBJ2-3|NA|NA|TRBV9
CASSVSAGDTQYF
TGTGCCAGCAGCGTTAGTGCAGGAGATACGCAGTATTTT
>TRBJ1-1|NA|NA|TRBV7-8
CASSIGTINTEAFF
TGTGCCAGCAGCATAGGGACAATTAACACTGAAGCTTTCTTT
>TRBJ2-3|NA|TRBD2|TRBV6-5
CASSRGGADTQYF
TGTGCCAGCAGTCGCGGGGGAGCAGATACGCAGTATTTT
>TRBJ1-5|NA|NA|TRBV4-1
CASSQGAGQLNQPQHF
TGCGCCAGCAGCCAAGGAGCCGGACAGCTCAATCAGCCCCAGCATTTT
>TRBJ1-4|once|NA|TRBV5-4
CASSLQGATNEKLFF
TGTGCCAGCAGCTTACAGGGAGCAACTAATGAAAAACTGTTTTTT
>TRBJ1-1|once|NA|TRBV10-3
CAITQMMNTEAFF
TGTGCCATCACCCAGATGATGAACACTGAAGCTTTCTTT
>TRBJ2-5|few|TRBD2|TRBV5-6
CASNLLAGVAFQETQYF
TGTGCCAGCAACTTACTAGCGGGGGTAGCCTTCCAAGAGACCCAGTACTTC
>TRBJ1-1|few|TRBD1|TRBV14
CASSQPFGQGPTEAFF
TGTGCCAGCAGCCAACCATTTGGACAGGGGCCCACTGAAGCTTTCTTT
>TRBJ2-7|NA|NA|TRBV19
CASSKMGVALSYEQYF
TGTGCCAGTAGTAAAATGGGAGTAGCTCTCTCCTACGAGCAGTACTTC
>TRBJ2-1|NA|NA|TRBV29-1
CSVVGLFAYNEQFF
TGCAGCGTTGTAGGGTTGTTTGCTTACAATGAGCAGTTCTTC
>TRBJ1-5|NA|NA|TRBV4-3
CASSQDRRQPQHF
TGCGCCAGCAGCCAAGATAGGCGTCAGCCCCAGCATTTT
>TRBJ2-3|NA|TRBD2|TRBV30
CAWSRLGTRADTQYF
TGTGCCTGGAGTCGATTAGGGACTAGGGCAGATACGCAGTATTTT
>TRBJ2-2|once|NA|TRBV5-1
CASSSRDTTGELFF
TGCGCCAGCAGCTCCCGGGACACCACCGGGGAGCTGTTTTTT
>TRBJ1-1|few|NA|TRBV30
CAWSERGTEAFF
TGTGCCTGGAGTGAACGGGGAACTGAAGCTTTCTTT
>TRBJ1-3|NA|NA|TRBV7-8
CASSETVSGNTIYF
TGTGCCAGCAGCGAGACAGTCTCTGGAAACACCATATATTTT
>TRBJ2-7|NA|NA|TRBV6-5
CASRPGTDTYEQYF
TGTGCCAGCAGACCCGGGACGGACACCTACGAGCAGTACTTC
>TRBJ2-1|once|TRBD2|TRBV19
CASSTSGGGEQFF
TGTGCCAGTAGTACTAGCGGGGGTGGGGAGCAGTTCTTC
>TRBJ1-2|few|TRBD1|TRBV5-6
CASSQPIWTGNYGYTF
TGTGCCAGCAGCCAACCAATATGGACAGGGAACTATGGCTACACCTTC
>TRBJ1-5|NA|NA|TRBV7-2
CASSLQGGQPQHF
TGTGCCAGCAGCTTACAGGGTGGTCAGCCCCAGCATTTT
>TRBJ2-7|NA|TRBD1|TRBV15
CATSRGGSRGLNEQYF
TGTGCCACCAGCAGAGGAGGGAGCAGGGGGCTCAACGAGCAGTACTTC
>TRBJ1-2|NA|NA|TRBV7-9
CASSSSGTRFYTF
TGTGCCAGCAGCTCTTCCGGGACAAGGTTTTACACCTTC
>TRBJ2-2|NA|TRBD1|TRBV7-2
CASSLAGQGTGELFF
TGTGCCAGCAGCTTAGCGGGACAGGGAACCGGGGAGCTGTTTTTT
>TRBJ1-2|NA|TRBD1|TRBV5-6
CASSDTGGNGYTF
TGTGCCAGCAGCGATACAGGGGGCAATGGCTACACCTTC
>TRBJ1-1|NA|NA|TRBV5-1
CASSLVAGRNTEAFF
TGCGCCAGCAGCTTGGTCGCAGGGCGGAACACTGAAGCTTTCTTT
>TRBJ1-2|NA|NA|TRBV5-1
CASSLDSTYGYTF
TGCGCCAGCAGCTTGGATTCAACCTATGGCTACACCTTC
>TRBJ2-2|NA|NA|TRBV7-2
CASSPSPGELFF
TGTGCCAGCAGCCCCTCGCCCGGGGAGCTGTTTTTT
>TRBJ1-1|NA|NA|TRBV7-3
CASSSPGTEAFF
TGTGCCAGCAGCTCCCCGGGCACTGAAGCTTTCTTT
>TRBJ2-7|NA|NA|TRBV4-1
CASSQDQGYEQYF
TGCGCCAGCAGCCAAGATCAGGGATACGAGCAGTACTTC
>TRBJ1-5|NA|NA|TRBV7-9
CASSPGPLRGLNQPQHF
TGTGCCAGCAGCCCAGGACCGTTAAGGGGTCTCAATCAGCCCCAGCATTTT
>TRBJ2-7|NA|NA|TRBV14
CASSPTTAYEQYF
TGTGCCAGCAGCCCTACAACAGCGTACGAGCAGTACTTC
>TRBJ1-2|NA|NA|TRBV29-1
CSVESRGGYTF
TGCAGCGTTGAGAGCCGAGGAGGCTACACCTTC
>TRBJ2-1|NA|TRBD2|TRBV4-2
CASSQGLAGWHEQFF
TGTGCCAGCAGCCAAGGGCTAGCGGGGTGGCATGAGCAGTTCTTC
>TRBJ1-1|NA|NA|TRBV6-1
CASSETWGDTEAFF
TGTGCCAGCAGTGAGACTTGGGGTGACACTGAAGCTTTCTTT
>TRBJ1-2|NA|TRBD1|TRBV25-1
CASSADLGQYYGYTF
TGTGCCAGCAGTGCCGATCTGGGACAGTACTATGGCTACACCTTC
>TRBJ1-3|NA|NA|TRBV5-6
CASSLPGEYGNTIYF
TGTGCCAGCAGCTTACCAGGAGAATACGGAAACACCATATATTTT
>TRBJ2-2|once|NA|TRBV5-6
CASSFAPENTGELFF
TGTGCCAGCAGCTTTGCCCCGGAAAACACCGGGGAGCTGTTTTTT
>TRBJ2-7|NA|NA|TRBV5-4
CASSRERDAYYEQYF
TGTGCCAGCAGCCGGGAAAGGGACGCTTACTACGAGCAGTACTTC
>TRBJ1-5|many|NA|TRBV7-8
CASSLGSRNQPQHF
TGTGCCAGCAGCCTAGGGTCGCGCAATCAGCCCCAGCATTTT
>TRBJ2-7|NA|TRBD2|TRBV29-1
CSVGGLAGNSYEQYF
TGCAGCGTTGGGGGTCTAGCGGGGAACTCCTACGAGCAGTACTTC
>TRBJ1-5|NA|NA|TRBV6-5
CASTPCQPQHF
TGTGCCAGCACCCCATGTCAGCCCCAGCATTTT
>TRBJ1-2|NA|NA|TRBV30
CAWSLRESDGYTF
TGTGCCTGGAGTCTAAGGGAGAGCGATGGCTACACCTTC
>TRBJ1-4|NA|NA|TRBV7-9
CASRARVGEKLFF
TGTGCCAGCCGGGCAAGGGTAGGGGAAAAACTGTTTTTT
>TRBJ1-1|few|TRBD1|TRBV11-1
CASSFDRDNTEAFF
TGTGCCAGCAGCTTTGACAGGGATAACACTGAAGCTTTCTTT
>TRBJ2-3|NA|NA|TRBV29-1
CSTEADTQYF
TGCAGCACGGAGGCAGATACGCAGTATTTT
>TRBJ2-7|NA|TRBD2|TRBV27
CASMEGLAGRYEQYF
TGTGCCAGCATGGAGGGACTAGCGGGGAGGTACGAGCAGTACTTC
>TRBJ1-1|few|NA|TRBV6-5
CASSLGRYTEAFF
TGTGCCAGCAGTCTCGGCCGGTACACTGAAGCTTTCTTT
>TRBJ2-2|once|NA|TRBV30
CAWTPDTGELFF
TGTGCCTGGACCCCAGACACCGGGGAGCTGTTTTTT
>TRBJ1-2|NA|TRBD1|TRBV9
CASSVGPGGDGYTF
TGTGCCAGCAGCGTAGGGCCAGGGGGCGATGGCTACACCTTC
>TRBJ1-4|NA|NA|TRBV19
CASSMSTYEKLFF
TGTGCCAGTAGTATGAGCACTTATGAAAAACTGTTTTTT
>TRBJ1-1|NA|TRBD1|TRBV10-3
CAISAGTGNTEAFF
TGTGCCATCAGTGCAGGGACAGGGAACACTGAAGCTTTCTTT